The 8 T cell receptor beta chains given below trace back to one sample, sequenced in a study of blood T cells in healthy people across ages. Primers used in a second PCR of roughly 7 to 12 cycles were a sample-barcoded 5' primer and a J-beta primer mix. One entry per CDR3 protein results from TCRdb running MiXCR on the 5' RACE reads. Found here are 890,000 or so distinct CDR3 sequences, under 80% of them singletons; the top ten hold roughly a quarter. Sequenced: blood. Receptors originate from a man aged 30 to 45 in good health.

This clonotype was detected only a few times. The chain recombines TRBV29-1 with TRBJ2-3; D may be TRBD2 (7 bases). The CDR3 contains 13 residues. Germline loops: CDR1 SQVTM, CDR2 ANQGSEA. The CDR3: CSEGGASTDTQYF. CDR3 in DNA: TGCAGTGAAGGGGGGGCTAGCACAGATACGCAGTATTTT.

This chain joins TRBV6-5 and TRBJ1-1; D possibly corresponds to TRBD1 (5 bases). Trimming shortened V by 7 bases and J by 5 bases, and 14 bases separated the two germline ends. The germline V gene encodes CDR1 MNHEY and CDR2 SVGAGI. The CDR3 length is 13 residues. For the CDR3, the DNA is TGTGCCAGCACCGAGGGGACGTGGACTGAAGCTTTCTTT. It yields the protein CASTEGTWTEAFF.

This clonotype was counted a few times. This chain links TRBV7-9 with TRBJ2-3; D not certain. The CDR3 has 15 amino acids. The germline V gene has CDR1 SEHNR and CDR2 FQNEAQ (reference sequence). Trimming stripped 1 base from V and 2 bases from J, with 10 bases between. The CDR3 loop is CASSLVVQPTDTQYF. The CDR3 coding sequence is TGTGCCAGCAGCTTAGTCGTACAACCCACAGATACGCAGTATTTT. The whole variable domain, remainder taken from reference TRBV7-9 and TRBJ2-3, is DTGVSQNPRHKITKRGQNVTFRCDPISEHNRLYWYRQTLGQGPEFLTYFQNEAQLEKSRLLSDRFSAERPKGSFSTLEIQRTEQGDSAMYLCASSLVVQPTDTQYFGPGTRLTVL.

This clonotype appeared a single time. V usage is TRBV12-3 or TRBV12-4 and J usage is TRBJ1-2; 10 bases are shared with TRBD1. The V gene end was trimmed by 6 bases and the J gene end by 4 bases; junction bases not matched to a gene: 5. This CDR3 has 14 residues. In DNA form, the CDR3 reads TGTGCCAGCAGACTGACAGGGGGCTTCTATGGCTACACCTTC. Protein: CASRLTGGFYGYTF.

This CDR3 reads CSGSTGGSYEQYF. The CDR3 DNA follows: TGCAGCGGATCGACAGGGGGATCCTACGAGCAGTACTTC. The chain joins TRBV29-1 to TRBJ2-7, with 9 nucleotides matching TRBD1. This CDR3 is built from 13 residues. Germline loops: CDR1 SQVTM, CDR2 ANQGSEA. V lost 7 bases and J lost 1; bases outside the gene matches: 5.

The rearrangement links TRBV4-3 to TRBJ1-6; D possibly corresponds to TRBD1 (6 bases). V was shortened by 3 bases and J by 6 bases, with 12 bases between the two germline ends. There are 15 residues in the CDR3. From germline, CDR1 is LGHNA and CDR2 YSLEER. The CDR3 DNA reads TGCGCCAGCAGCCAGGGGGGCAGGGGTAATTCACCCCTCCACTTT. Amino acid sequence: CASSQGGRGNSPLHF.

The V and J genes are TRBV7-9 and TRBJ2-7, with a weak D call TRBD2 (5 bases). The germline CDR1 and CDR2 sequences are SEHNR and FQNEAQ (reference sequence). V was clipped by 1 base and J by 0 bases, with 13 bases between them. The CDR3 spans 16 residues. CDR3 in amino acids: CASSLGRAITSYEQYF. As DNA, the CDR3 is TGTGCCAGCAGCTTAGGGCGGGCTATTACCTCCTACGAGCAGTACTTC.

This clonotype was found a few times. The chain couples TRBV24-1 to TRBJ1-1; D is unresolved. Between the trimmed V and J ends, which lost 7 bases and 4 bases, there was a span of 12 bases. CDR1 and CDR2 from the germline V gene are KGHDR and SFDVKD. The CDR3 runs to 13 residues. The CDR3 nucleotides are TGTGCCACCAGCATTGGGGTTGGCACTGAAGCTTTCTTT. Its protein is CATSIGVGTEAFF.